Listed below are T cell receptor beta chains from one sample, sequenced in a study of radiation and T cells in renal cell carcinoma. The data were produced by immunoSEQ multiplex PCR, yet TCRdb's version contains in-frame clones alone and is incomplete. Of under 150,000 clones listed, 70% to 90% are singletons. This specimen consisted of blood, obtained from a patient whose treatment included radiotherapy and nephrectomy. Receptors originate from a woman aged 55 to 70 with renal cell carcinoma. Both conserved end residues are part of each CDR3. The D gene is left open where the match is weak. Clone size is given for some rows only: seen once, a few or many times, or a class if the clone is expanded.

j_call v_call d_call clone_size cdr3_aa cdr3_nt
TRBJ2-5 TRBV27 TRBD1 once CASSDRRGQGFQETQYF TGTGCCAGCAGTGATCGACGGGGACAGGGGTTTCAAGAGACCCAGTACTTC
TRBJ1-1 TRBV6-1 TRBD1 - CAGTGGDTEAFF TGTGCCGGTACAGGGGGGGACACTGAAGCTTTCTTT
TRBJ2-3 TRBV6-1 TRBD2 - CASSAAGDPGSFTDTQYF TGTGCCAGCAGTGCCGCGGGAGACCCAGGCAGTTTCACAGATACGCAGTATTTT
TRBJ1-5 TRBV10-3 - - CASGRGDSNQPQHF TGTGCCTCAGGCCGGGGGGACAGCAATCAGCCCCAGCATTTT
TRBJ1-2 TRBV6-5 - - CASREDHNYGYTF TGTGCCAGCAGAGAAGACCATAACTATGGCTACACCTTC
TRBJ1-2 TRBV28 - - CASSTDLPLRGYTF TGTGCCAGCAGTACGGACCTTCCGCTTCGGGGCTACACCTTC
TRBJ2-1 TRBV10-3 TRBD2 - CAISLGLAGPGEQFF TGTGCCATCAGTCTGGGACTAGCGGGGCCGGGGGAGCAGTTCTTC
TRBJ1-2 TRBV6-6 - - CASSYSDQPNGYTF TGTGCCAGCAGTTACTCCGACCAACCCAATGGCTACACCTTC
TRBJ2-1 TRBV7-9 TRBD1 - CASSPLGGSWDEQFF TGTGCCAGCAGCCCTCTAGGGGGCTCTTGGGATGAGCAGTTCTTC
TRBJ2-5 TRBV28 TRBD1 - CASSLGQQVETQYF TGTGCCAGCAGTTTGGGACAGCAAGTAGAGACCCAGTACTTC
TRBJ1-2 TRBV18 - - CASSPDTSQEEYGYTF TGTGCCAGCTCACCAGACACCTCGCAGGAGGAGTATGGCTACACCTTC
TRBJ1-3 TRBV6-1 - - CASRPWTDSGNTIYF TGTGCCAGCAGGCCATGGACGGACTCTGGAAACACCATATATTTT
TRBJ2-7 TRBV27 TRBD1 - CASSFSRGRLNEQYF TGTGCCAGCAGTTTCAGTAGGGGGCGCCTAAACGAGCAGTACTTC
TRBJ1-1 TRBV5-1 TRBD1 - CASSSQGTEAFF TGCGCCAGCAGCTCACAGGGGACTGAAGCTTTCTTT
TRBJ1-1 TRBV7-9 - - CASSLVSRDTEAFF TGTGCCAGCAGCTTAGTATCGCGGGACACTGAAGCTTTCTTT
TRBJ1-4 TRBV4-3 TRBD1 few CASSQDWAGTVNEKLFF TGCGCCAGCAGCCAAGATTGGGCGGGGACAGTCAATGAAAAACTGTTTTTT
TRBJ2-7 TRBV2 - - CASKLNDLTGYEQYF TGTGCCAGCAAGTTGAACGACCTGACCGGGTACGAGCAGTACTTC
TRBJ1-3 TRBV9 - - CASSVKGSSGNTIYF TGTGCCAGCAGCGTGAAGGGGAGCTCTGGAAACACCATATATTTT
TRBJ2-3 TRBV7-9 TRBD2 - CASSWLAGSTDTQYF TGTGCCAGCAGCTGGCTAGCGGGAAGTACAGATACGCAGTATTTT
TRBJ1-5 TRBV6-1 TRBD1 - CASSAAGGSGQPQHF TGTGCCAGCAGTGCTGCAGGGGGCTCGGGCCAGCCCCAGCATTTT
TRBJ2-7 TRBV10-3 - - CAISESRIGSYEQYF TGTGCCATCAGTGAGTCCAGGATAGGCTCCTACGAGCAGTACTTC
TRBJ1-2 TRBV28 - many CASNRRRYGYTF TGTGCCAGCAATAGGCGCCGCTATGGCTACACCTTC
TRBJ1-1 TRBV7-2 - - CASSFTANPNTEAFF TGTGCCAGCAGCTTTACAGCCAACCCGAACACTGAAGCTTTCTTT
TRBJ2-2 TRBV19 TRBD2 once CASSAHGLAGGLAGELFF TGTGCCAGTAGTGCCCACGGACTAGCGGGGGGGCTGGCCGGGGAGCTGTTTTTT
TRBJ1-1 TRBV7-2 - - CASSRRLGTEAFF TGTGCCAGCAGCCGTAGGCTGGGCACTGAAGCTTTCTTT
TRBJ2-7 TRBV5-1 TRBD2 - CASSWDLAGGDYEQYF TGCGCCAGCAGCTGGGACCTAGCGGGAGGGGATTACGAGCAGTACTTC
TRBJ2-7 TRBV18 TRBD2 - CASSVESSGTLEQYF TGTGCCAGCTCAGTGGAGTCTAGCGGGACCCTCGAGCAGTACTTC
TRBJ1-5 TRBV5-8 - - CASNPSNQPQHF TGTGCCAGCAACCCTAGCAATCAGCCCCAGCATTTT
TRBJ2-7 TRBV19 - - CASSHRSGGEQYF TGTGCCAGTAGCCACAGGAGTGGGGGCGAGCAGTACTTC
TRBJ1-1 TRBV6-6 - - CASRVGGANTEAFF TGTGCCAGCAGAGTGGGGGGGGCGAACACTGAAGCTTTCTTT
TRBJ1-2 TRBV2 - - CASSEVGPIVANYGYTF TGTGCCAGCAGTGAAGTGGGACCTATAGTAGCTAACTATGGCTACACCTTC
TRBJ1-2 TRBV29-1 TRBD1 - CSVGDRVYGYTF TGCAGCGTGGGCGACAGGGTCTATGGCTACACCTTC
TRBJ1-2 TRBV29-1 TRBD1 - CSVGQNYGYTF TGCAGCGTGGGACAGAACTATGGCTACACCTTC
TRBJ1-5 TRBV2 - few CASSEARRGNQPQHF TGTGCCAGCAGTGAAGCCCGTCGTGGAAATCAGCCCCAGCATTTT
TRBJ2-2 TRBV5-1 TRBD1 once CASSLSYRGHGELFF TGCGCCAGCAGCTTGTCCTACAGGGGTCACGGGGAGCTGTTTTTT
TRBJ1-3 TRBV5-4 - - CASSFQGNTIYF TGTGCCAGCAGCTTCCAGGGAAACACCATATATTTT
TRBJ1-5 TRBV6-6 TRBD1 - CASRPDRDQPQHF TGTGCCAGCAGGCCCGACAGGGATCAGCCCCAGCATTTT
TRBJ2-6 TRBV5-1 - - CASSLGGGSGANVLTF TGCGCCAGCAGCTTGGGAGGCGGATCCGGGGCCAACGTCCTGACTTTC
TRBJ1-4 TRBV5-3 - - CARSVRGTLNEKLFF TGTGCCAGAAGCGTTCGCGGGACCCTTAATGAAAAACTGTTTTTT
TRBJ2-2 TRBV19 TRBD2 - CASIGLAGDTGELFF TGTGCCAGTATTGGACTAGCGGGAGACACCGGGGAGCTGTTTTTT
TRBJ1-2 TRBV9 - - CASSADSGGYTF TGTGCCAGCAGCGCGGACTCGGGTGGCTACACCTTC
TRBJ1-4 TRBV11-2 TRBD1 - CASSLGRGQEKLFF TGTGCCAGCAGCTTAGGAAGGGGACAGGAAAAACTGTTTTTT